A selection of T cell receptor beta chains follows, all from one sample in a study of T-cell memory formation after mild COVID-19. Each CDR3 protein gets one entry after TCRdb re-called the 5' RACE reads with MiXCR. The profile covers around 150,000 distinct CDR3 sequences, with around a tenth appearing a single time and approximately 3.8% taken by the ten largest. The sample was PBMCs or a T cell subset sorted from them (not recorded which). Receptors originate from a man younger than 35 who had mild COVID-19 (a few samples of this study predate the infection). Cell type and time point are not known. CDR3s include the opening cysteine and the closing phenylalanine or tryptophan. A D gene is named only where the DNA matches it firmly. A row's size may be missing; if present it is once, few, many or a size class.

clone size	D gene	J gene	V gene	CDR3 DNA	CDR3 protein
few	.	TRBJ1-5	TRBV6-5	TGTGCCAGCAGTTGGGACAGCAATCAGCCCCAGCATTTT	CASSWDSNQPQHF
.	TRBD1	TRBJ2-4	TRBV7-3	TGTGCCAGCAGCGCCCGAGGGGGCTCAGCCAAAAACATTCAGTACTTC	CASSARGGSAKNIQYF
many	.	TRBJ2-5	TRBV5-1	TGCGCCAGCAGCAATGACCACCGCGGAGAGACCCAGTACTTC	CASSNDHRGETQYF
.	.	TRBJ2-3	TRBV20-1	TGCAGTGTGAAAGCCTGGCGGCTGGCAGATACGCAGTATTTT	CSVKAWRLADTQYF
many	TRBD1	TRBJ2-3	TRBV28	TGTGCCAGCAACCTGGGACAGGGGGTCACAGATACGCAGTATTTT	CASNLGQGVTDTQYF
few	.	TRBJ2-7	TRBV7-8	TGTGCCAGCAGCATGACAGGTTACGAGCAGTACTTC	CASSMTGYEQYF
.	TRBD1	TRBJ1-4	TRBV7-2	TGTGCCAGCAGCCTTGACAGGGGGCGAAATGAAAAACTGTTTTTT	CASSLDRGRNEKLFF
many	.	TRBJ1-4	TRBV7-2	TGTGCCAGCAGCCTACAGATTAATGAAAAACTGTTTTTT	CASSLQINEKLFF
.	.	TRBJ2-2	TRBV20-1	TGCAGTGCTAGTCGTAGCGCGAAAACCGGGGAGCTGTTTTTT	CSASRSAKTGELFF
.	.	TRBJ1-4	TRBV5-1	TGCGCCAGCAGCTTGAGAACTGCAACTAATGAAAAACTGTTTTTT	CASSLRTATNEKLFF
few	.	TRBJ2-5	TRBV5-4	TGTGCCAGCAGCTTGGGGTCCCCGGGACCAAGGGAGACCCAGTACTTC	CASSLGSPGPRETQYF
few	TRBD1	TRBJ2-3	TRBV24-1	TGTGCCACCAGTGATCCCGGACAGGGTAGCACAGATACGCAGTATTTT	CATSDPGQGSTDTQYF
.	TRBD1	TRBJ1-2	TRBV5-1	TGCGCCAGCAGCGCAGGGACAGGGGGCGTTGGCTACACCTTC	CASSAGTGGVGYTF
.	.	TRBJ1-1	TRBV12-3/TRBV12-4	TGTGCCAGCAGCTGGGGGGGCAAGACTGAAGCTTTCTTT	CASSWGGKTEAFF
.	TRBD1	TRBJ2-2	TRBV5-1	TGCGCCAGCAGCATACAGGGGACCGGGGAGCTGTTTTTT	CASSIQGTGELFF
few	TRBD1	TRBJ1-2	TRBV6-2/TRBV6-3	TGTGCCAGCAGTTCTCCGGGACAGGACCTGATAGCGCTTATAAGGGCTTATGGCTACACCTTC	CASSSPGQDLIALIRAYGYTF
.	.	TRBJ1-5	TRBV27	TGTGCCAGCAGTTTCGAGGGGTGGGGCAATCAGCCCCAGCATTTT	CASSFEGWGNQPQHF
.	.	TRBJ2-3	TRBV5-1	TGCGCCAGCAGCTTGAACGGTCGCCTAGTGGGCGATACGCAGTATTTT	CASSLNGRLVGDTQYF
.	.	TRBJ1-6	TRBV4-1	TGCGCCAGCAGCGACCTACGGGGGGCTGATTCACCCCTCCACTTT	CASSDLRGADSPLHF
.	TRBD1	TRBJ1-6	TRBV7-2	TGTGCCAGCAGACCTACAGGGGGTTCACCCCTCCACTTT	CASRPTGGSPLHF
once	TRBD1	TRBJ1-2	TRBV5-1	TGCGCCAGCACGTTATCCCGGGACAGCTATGGCTACACCTTC	CASTLSRDSYGYTF
few	.	TRBJ2-5	TRBV6-5	TGTGCCAGCAGTTACGGGTTGGCGGGGTCCCCCGAGGGAGAGACCCAGTACTTC	CASSYGLAGSPEGETQYF
few	.	TRBJ1-5	TRBV6-6	TGTGCCAGCTTTGAGCCGGCGGAGGCTCAGCCCCAGCATTTT	CASFEPAEAQPQHF
few	.	TRBJ2-1	TRBV5-1	TGCGCCAGCAGCCCGGAGTCGGATTCCTACAATGAGCAGTTCTTC	CASSPESDSYNEQFF
.	TRBD1	TRBJ1-4	TRBV12-3/TRBV12-4	TGTGCCAGCAGTTTCGGGACAGGGGAAGAAAAACTGTTTTTT	CASSFGTGEEKLFF
many	.	TRBJ2-2	TRBV20-1	TGCAGTGCTAGAGATTACCAGGGGGGGAACACCGGGGAGCTGTTTTTT	CSARDYQGGNTGELFF
.	.	TRBJ2-2	TRBV5-4	TGTGCCAGCACTTCTACAGGGTCATCGGTACCCGGGGAGCTGTTTTTT	CASTSTGSSVPGELFF
few	.	TRBJ1-1	TRBV7-2	TGTGCCAGCAGCTTTAGGGGCCCGGGGACCACTGAAGCTTTCTTT	CASSFRGPGTTEAFF